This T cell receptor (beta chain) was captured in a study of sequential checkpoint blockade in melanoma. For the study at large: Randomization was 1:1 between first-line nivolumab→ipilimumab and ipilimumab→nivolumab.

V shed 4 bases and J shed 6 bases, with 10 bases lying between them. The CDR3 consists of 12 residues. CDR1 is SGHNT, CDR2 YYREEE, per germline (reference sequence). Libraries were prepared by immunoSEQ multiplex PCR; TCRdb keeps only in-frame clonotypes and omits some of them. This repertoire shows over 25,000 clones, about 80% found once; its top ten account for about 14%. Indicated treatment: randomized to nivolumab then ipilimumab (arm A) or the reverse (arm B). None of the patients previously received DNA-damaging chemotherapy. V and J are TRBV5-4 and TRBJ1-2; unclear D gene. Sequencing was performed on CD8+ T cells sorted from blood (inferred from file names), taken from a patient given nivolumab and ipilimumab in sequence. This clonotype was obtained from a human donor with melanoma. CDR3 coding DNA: TGTGCCAGCAGCCTAGGAAGAAATGGCTACACCTTC. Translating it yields CASSLGRNGYTF.